Below, 3 T cell receptor beta chains from the same sample are listed, as sequenced in a study of blood T cell repertoires in COVID-19. Generated by immunoSEQ multiplex PCR, the TCRdb table keeps only in-frame clones and is missing some. The top ten hold less than 7% of the sample, which has a few hundred thousand clones, roughly 89% seen once. Sequenced input: PBMCs or T cells enriched from blood (not recorded which). Receptors were obtained from a woman in her forties who had recovered from COVID-19.

This clone was picked up one time. This rearrangement joins TRBV24-1 to TRBJ1-3, with 9 bases identical to TRBD1. Germline CDR1 and CDR2: KGHDR and SFDVKD. Unmatched junction bases numbered 9, after V lost 8 bases and J lost 11 bases. CDR3 length equals 13 residues. The CDR3 region is CATTDRDREAIYF. The CDR3 DNA follows: TGTGCCACCACAGACCGGGACAGGGAAGCCATATATTTT.

The chain employs TRBV19 and TRBJ1-2, with 11 positions matching TRBD1. The V gene's germline CDR1 is LNHDA and CDR2 SQIVND (reference sequence). The CDR3 length is 15 residues. J gave up 3 bases and V 4 bases, and 4 bases lay outside the gene matches. This chain's CDR3 is CASSTGTGGDYGYTF. The CDR3, as DNA: TGTGCCAGTAGTACTGGGACAGGGGGGGACTATGGCTACACCTTC. The whole variable domain, remainder taken from reference TRBV19 and TRBJ1-2, is DGGITQSPKYLFRKEGQNVTLSCEQNLNHDAMYWYRQDPGQGLRLIYYSQIVNDFQKGDIAEGYSVSREKKESFPLTVTSAQKNPTAFYLCASSTGTGGDYGYTFGSGTRLTVV.

The chain couples TRBV5-8 to TRBJ1-3, with D uncertain. The CDR3 length is 19 residues. V was clipped by 1 base and J by 4 bases, with 24 bases between them. CDR1 is SGHTS and CDR2 is YDEGEE in the germline V gene. CDR3 region: CASSLWMGDIKYLGNTIYF. The CDR3 nucleotides are TGTGCCAGCAGCTTGTGGATGGGTGACATTAAGTACCTCGGAAACACCATATATTTT.